This entry lists 29 T cell receptor beta chains sequenced from one sample in a study of shared clonotypes between healthy human individuals. Data came from immunoSEQ multiplex PCR; TCRdb stores just in-frame clones and leaves some out. The sample contains approximately 2.4 million clones, 90% to 97% of which appear only once. The sequencing input was naive CD4+ T cells sorted from blood. The sample's subset: CD45RA+ positively selected. The receptors here all came from a young man in good health.

This chain connects TRBV5-7 to TRBJ2-5, with D uncertain. TRBV5-7 belongs to the ORF category, with a function that is uncertain. The CDR3 is made up of 11 amino acids. Trimming took off 5 bases at V and 4 bases at J, with 6 bases between the two ends. The CDR3 nucleotides are TGTGCCAGCAGTCAAATAGAGACCCAGTACTTC. Its translation is CASSQIETQYF.

The chain joins TRBV27 to TRBJ1-2, with 7 bases aligning to TRBD1. Trimming at V came to 6 bases and at J to 2 bases, leaving 6 bases not matched to a gene. Germline lookup yields CDR1 MNHEY and CDR2 SMNVEV (reference sequence). This CDR3 region has 14 residues. DNA for the CDR3: TGTGCCAGCAGAGTGACAGGGTCCAACTATGGCTACACCTTC. This encodes CASRVTGSNYGYTF.

In this sample, this clone turned up once. The rearrangement uses TRBV15 and TRBJ1-2; D is possibly TRBD1 (5 bases). CDR3 length equals 13 residues. Germline V lookup: CDR1 LNHNV, CDR2 YYDKDF (reference sequence). Trimming removed 0 bases from V and 8 bases from J, with 10 bases in between. The CDR3 reads CATSRESAGGYTF. The CDR3 nucleotides are TGTGCCACCAGCAGAGAGTCCGCAGGGGGCTACACCTTC.

The chain links TRBV4-1 to TRBJ2-2; tentatively, D is TRBD1 (5 bases). Trimming left V 0 bases short and J 0 bases short, with 14 bases between. CDR1 is MGHRA and CDR2 is YSYEKL in the germline V gene. This CDR3 is built from 18 residues. This CDR3 reads CASSQESPIGANTGELFF. In DNA form, the CDR3 reads TGCGCCAGCAGCCAAGAGTCACCCATAGGGGCGAACACCGGGGAGCTGTTTTTT.

Regarding this clone: The sample has other DNA sequences that encode this CDR3 too. This rearrangement joins TRBV18 to TRBJ1-1; TRBD1 might be the D (5 bases). The CDR3 is 14 residues long. Trimming took off 1 base at V and 2 bases at J, with 8 bases between the two ends. Germline CDR1 reads KGHSH; CDR2 reads LQKENI. CDR3 region: CASSPQGLNTEAFF. In DNA, the CDR3 is TGTGCCAGCTCACCACAGGGGCTAAACACTGAAGCTTTCTTT.

The rearrangement uses TRBV11-2 and TRBJ2-5; D unclear. This CDR3 has 13 amino acids. Per the germline V gene, CDR1 is SGHAT and CDR2 is FQNNGV. Trimming pared 8 bases from V and 1 base from J, leaving 11 bases between. CDR3 protein: CASSRPAQETQYF. DNA of the CDR3: TGTGCCAGCTCTAGACCGGCCCAAGAGACCCAGTACTTC.

The V and J genes are TRBV18 and TRBJ2-7, with D unresolved. This CDR3 contains 14 residues. V lost 3 bases to trimming and J lost 3 bases, with 12 bases between them. Germline loops: CDR1 KGHSH, CDR2 LQKENI. CDR3 amino acids: CASSPDITNYEQYF. The CDR3 DNA reads TGTGCCAGCTCACCCGACATAACCAACTACGAGCAGTACTTC.

The chain combines TRBV5-1 with TRBJ2-2; D may be TRBD2 (5 bases). There are 14 residues in the CDR3. Per germline, CDR1 SGHRS and CDR2 YFSETQ. V lost 2 bases and J lost 2, with 7 bases in between. The CDR3 coding sequence is TGCGCCAGCAGCTTCGAGGGAAACACCGGGGAGCTGTTTTTT. Translation gives CASSFEGNTGELFF.

The V and J genes are TRBV6-5 and TRBJ2-1; 12 bases align to TRBD2. Germline V lookup: CDR1 MNHEY, CDR2 SVGAGI. The CDR3 is made up of 15 amino acids. V gave up 7 bases and J gave up 8 bases; unmatched junction bases: 9. In DNA, the CDR3 is TGTGCCAGCACCCTACTAGCGGGAGGAGCTGATGAGCAGTTCTTC. It yields the protein CASTLLAGGADEQFF.

This clone has just one count. The same CDR3 can be traced to other DNA sequences in this sample. J is TRBJ2-7 and V is TRBV6-1, with a possible D match to TRBD1 (5 bases). Trimming stripped 2 bases from V and 6 bases from J, with 8 bases between. This CDR3 spans 12 amino acids. Per germline, CDR1 MNHNS and CDR2 SASEGT. The CDR3 DNA follows: TGTGCCAGCAGTGAACAGGGTGGCGAGCAGTACTTC. The encoded protein is CASSEQGGEQYF.

The chain joins TRBV18 to TRBJ2-2; tentatively, D is TRBD1 (6 bases). CDR3 length equals 15 residues. CDR1 is KGHSH, CDR2 LQKENI, per germline. V lost 5 bases to trimming and J lost 0 bases, with 10 bases between them. CDR3 in amino acids: CASSLGGSNTGELFF. The CDR3 coding sequence is TGTGCCAGCTCATTAGGGGGATCGAACACCGGGGAGCTGTTTTTT.

The CDR3 region has the DNA TGTGCCAGCAGTTCTAGGACTAGCGAGAGGAGGAGAGATACGCAGTATTTT. Its protein product is CASSSRTSERRRDTQYF. V and J are TRBV27 and TRBJ2-3; 9 bases line up with TRBD2. The trim removed 4 bases at V and 5 bases at J, leaving 13 bases unmatched. The CDR3 runs 17 residues. CDR1 and CDR2 from the germline V gene are MNHEY and SMNVEV (reference sequence).

This clone occurred a few times. The chain has TRBV27 and TRBJ1-6; maybe TRBD1 (5 bases). The CDR3 extends over 12 amino acids. The V end lost 2 bases, the J end lost 15 bases, and 11 bases lay between the germline ends. The germline gives CDR1 MNHEY, CDR2 SMNVEV (reference sequence). Here the CDR3 reads CASSLKGRVLHF. The CDR3 coding sequence is TGTGCCAGCAGTTTAAAAGGCAGGGTCCTCCACTTT.

The sample holds a few counts of this clone. V is TRBV2 and J is TRBJ1-2, with D possibly TRBD1 on 6 matching bases. Trimming cost V 6 bases and J 3 bases, with 14 bases left between them. This CDR3 has 14 amino acids. CDR1 is SNHLY, CDR2 FYNNEI, per germline. CDR3 sequence (DNA): TGTGCCAGCAGGGAACGGGACACCGACTATGGCTACACCTTC. The encoded protein is CASRERDTDYGYTF.

About this clone: In the same sample, other DNA sequences code for this CDR3. The chain is built from TRBV4-3 and TRBJ2-2; 9 nucleotides agree with TRBD2. In germline, CDR1 is LGHNA, CDR2 YSLEER. V shed 0 bases and J 7 bases; nucleotides not matched to a gene: 3. This CDR3 contains 15 residues. CDR3 loop: CASSQEGLAGGELFF. CDR3 bases: TGCGCCAGCAGCCAAGAGGGACTAGCTGGCGGGGAGCTGTTTTTT.

CDR3 coding DNA: TGTGCCAGCACCCCGGGACTAGCGTCCCGCACAGATACGCAGTATTTT. Translated: CASTPGLASRTDTQYF. The chain combines TRBV2 with TRBJ2-3; TRBD2 aligns across 10 bases. The CDR3 has 16 amino acids. V was clipped by 7 bases and J by 1 base; unmatched bases: 8. Germline V gene sequence: CDR1 SNHLY, CDR2 FYNNEI.

V is TRBV6-5 and J is TRBJ2-1; possible D gene TRBD2, 6 bases. CDR1 is MNHEY and CDR2 is SVGAGI in the germline V gene. The CDR3 has 11 amino acids. Trimming left V 2 bases short and J 14 bases short, with 10 bases between. CDR3: CASSYLGRKFF. The CDR3, as DNA: TGTGCCAGCAGTTACCTAGGGAGGAAGTTCTTC.

The rearrangement links TRBV18 to TRBJ2-7; 8 bases are shared with TRBD2. The junction had 12 bases not matched to a gene; V was cut back by 2 bases and J by 3 bases. This CDR3 is 17 amino acids long. Germline lookup yields CDR1 KGHSH and CDR2 LQKENI. The CDR3 DNA reads as TGTGCCAGCTCACCAGCACCACGTTCTAGCGGGTACTACGAGCAGTACTTC. Encoded protein: CASSPAPRSSGYYEQYF. The whole variable domain, remainder taken from reference TRBV18 and TRBJ2-7, is NAGVMQNPRHLVRRRGQEARLRCSPMKGHSHVYWYRQLPEEGLKFMVYLQKENIIDESGMPKERFSAEFPKEGPSILRIQQVVRGDSAAYFCASSPAPRSSGYYEQYFGPGTRLTVT.

The chain uses TRBV7-9 and TRBJ1-2, with a weak D call TRBD1 (6 bases). Germline V CDR1 and CDR2: SEHNR, FQNEAQ (reference sequence). V was shortened by 7 bases and J by 6 bases, with 15 bases between the two germline ends. The CDR3 spans 13 residues. The CDR3 protein is CASTVGQTDGYTF. For the CDR3, the DNA is TGTGCCAGCACCGTTGGACAGACGGATGGCTACACCTTC.

The genes are TRBV4-3 and TRBJ2-4, with 7 nucleotides matching TRBD1. V shed 0 bases, J shed 0 bases, and the junction held 8 bases outside the gene matches. CDR1 is LGHNA and CDR2 is YSLEER in the germline V gene. There are 18 residues in the CDR3. This chain's CDR3 is CASSQEPRGSIAKNIQYF. The CDR3 DNA follows: TGCGCCAGCAGCCAAGAACCCAGGGGGTCCATAGCCAAAAACATTCAGTACTTC.

The rearrangement links TRBV28 to TRBJ2-7; TRBD2 aligns across 11 bases. The CDR3 runs 15 residues. The V segment lost 5 bases and the J segment 4 bases; nucleotides outside the gene matches: 7. Germline V gene lookup returns CDR1 MDHEN and CDR2 SYDVKM. The CDR3 bases are TGTGCCAGCAGTCCGCTAGCGGGGGGTAGGTACGAGCAGTACTTC. Residues: CASSPLAGGRYEQYF.

The CDR3 DNA follows: TGTGCCAGCAGCTCCCGGACTAGCGGAAACTCCTACAATGAGCAGTTCTTC. Residues: CASSSRTSGNSYNEQFF. The genes are TRBV7-2 and TRBJ2-1, with TRBD2 matching 10 bases. The CDR3 loop spans 17 amino acids. Looked up from germline, CDR1 is SGHTA and CDR2 is FQGNSA. V shed 4 bases, J shed 0 bases, and the junction held 6 bases outside the gene matches.

The chain has TRBV10-3 and TRBJ2-7, with D possibly being TRBD1 (6 bases). This CDR3 is 16 amino acids long. V lost 2 bases to trimming and J lost 0 bases, with 14 bases between them. Germline values: CDR1 ENHRY, CDR2 SYGVKD. The CDR3 region is CAISETGSTPSYEQYF. The CDR3 bases are TGTGCCATCAGTGAGACAGGGTCTACACCCTCCTACGAGCAGTACTTC.

This chain uses TRBV6-1 with TRBJ2-7; a weak D match, TRBD1 (5 bases). Germline V gene data show CDR1 as MNHNS and CDR2 as SASEGT. Trimming took off 7 bases at V and 3 bases at J, with 7 bases between the two ends. The CDR3 covers 11 residues. CDR3 DNA sequence: TGTGCCAGCACGGACAACTACGAGCAGTACTTC. Protein sequence: CASTDNYEQYF.

The chain is built from TRBV19 and TRBJ2-1, with D perhaps matching TRBD2 (6 bases). V was cut by 5 bases and J by 6 bases, with 8 bases left in between. Germline V gene data show CDR1 as LNHDA and CDR2 as SQIVND (reference sequence). The CDR3 is 12 residues long. Written as DNA, the CDR3 is TGTGCCAGTAGTGGGGACTCCAATGAGCAGTTCTTC. Translated, it gives CASSGDSNEQFF. Combining the CDR3 with reference TRBV19 and TRBJ2-1 gives the whole variable domain DGGITQSPKYLFRKEGQNVTLSCEQNLNHDAMYWYRQDPGQGLRLIYYSQIVNDFQKGDIAEGYSVSREKKESFPLTVTSAQKNPTAFYLCASSGDSNEQFFGPGTRLTVL.

CDR3 protein: CASTGKVYGYTF. The CDR3 DNA reads as TGTGCCAGTACTGGCAAAGTCTATGGCTACACCTTC. The V call is TRBV19, the J call TRBJ1-2; D is unresolved. This CDR3 region has 12 residues. Germline CDR1 reads LNHDA; CDR2 reads SQIVND (reference sequence). Trimming pared 7 bases from V and 4 bases from J, leaving 10 bases between.

This clone occurred once. The chain uses TRBV4-2 and TRBJ2-7, with D perhaps matching TRBD1 or TRBD2 (5 bases each). The V gene lost 4 bases and the J gene lost 5 bases, with 15 bases spanning the gap. This CDR3 contains 14 residues. Germline CDR1 and CDR2: LGHNA and YNFKEQ. As DNA, the CDR3 is TGTGCCAGCAGCCCCCAAGGGGCGGGTCACGAGCAGTACTTC. Its translation: CASSPQGAGHEQYF.

This clone was found a few times. The chain joins TRBV9 to TRBJ1-2; D is possibly TRBD1 (6 bases). Germline V gene sequence: CDR1 SGDLS, CDR2 YYNGEE. The V gene lost 4 bases and the J gene lost 8 bases, with 12 bases spanning the gap. The CDR3 has 12 amino acids. This CDR3 is CASSSPQGGYTF. CDR3 nucleotide sequence: TGTGCCAGCAGCTCACCACAGGGCGGCTACACCTTC.

Concerning this clone: Within the sample, other DNA sequences also encode this same CDR3. The CDR3 nucleotides read TGTGCCAGCAGCCCAGGACAGGGAGGCGGCTACACCTTC. This encodes CASSPGQGGGYTF. This rearrangement joins TRBV6-5 to TRBJ1-2; 8 positions agree with TRBD1. The CDR3 contains 13 residues. The trim removed 6 bases at V and 8 bases at J, leaving 8 bases unmatched. Germline CDR1 reads MNHEY; CDR2 reads SVGAGI.